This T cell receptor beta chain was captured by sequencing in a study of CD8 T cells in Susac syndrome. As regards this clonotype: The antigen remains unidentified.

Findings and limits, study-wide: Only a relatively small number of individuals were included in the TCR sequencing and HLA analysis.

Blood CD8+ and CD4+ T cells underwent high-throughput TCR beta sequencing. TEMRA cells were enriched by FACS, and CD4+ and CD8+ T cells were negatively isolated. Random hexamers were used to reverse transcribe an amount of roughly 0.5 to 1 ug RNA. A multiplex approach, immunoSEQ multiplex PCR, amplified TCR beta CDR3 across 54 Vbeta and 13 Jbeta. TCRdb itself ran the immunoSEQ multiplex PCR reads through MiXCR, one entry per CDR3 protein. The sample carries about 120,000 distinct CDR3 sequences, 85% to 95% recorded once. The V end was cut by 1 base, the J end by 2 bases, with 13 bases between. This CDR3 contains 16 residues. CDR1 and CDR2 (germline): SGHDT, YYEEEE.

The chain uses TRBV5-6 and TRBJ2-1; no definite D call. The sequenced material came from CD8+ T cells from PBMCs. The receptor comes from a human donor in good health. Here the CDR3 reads CASSLFISLTYNEQFF. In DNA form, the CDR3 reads TGTGCCAGCAGCTTGTTTATATCTCTAACCTACAATGAGCAGTTCTTC.